The sequence of this T cell receptor beta chain was determined in a study of glioma-infiltrating T cells. CDR3 length equals 15 residues. The germline V gene has CDR1 SGHDN and CDR2 FVKESK. V was clipped by 0 bases and J by 6 bases, with 11 bases between them. Amplification of TCR alpha and beta CDR3 regions from RNA used iRepertoire nested multiplex PCR. TCRdb used MiXCR to reprocess the multiplex PCR reads, holding one entry per CDR3 protein. The sample lists around 130,000 distinct CDR3 sequences; about 22% were seen once. The sequencing input was glioma tissue, nonneoplastic brain tissue, or PBMCs (not recorded which). This receptor was identified in a human donor with low-grade glioma or glioblastoma, undergoing nonglioma brain surgery, or in good health (not recorded which). The chain combines TRBV14 with TRBJ1-4, with a weak D call TRBD1 (5 bases). This chain's CDR3 is CASSQDAGWDEKLFF. CDR3 DNA sequence: TGTGCCAGCAGCCAAGATGCAGGGTGGGATGAAAAACTGTTTTTT.